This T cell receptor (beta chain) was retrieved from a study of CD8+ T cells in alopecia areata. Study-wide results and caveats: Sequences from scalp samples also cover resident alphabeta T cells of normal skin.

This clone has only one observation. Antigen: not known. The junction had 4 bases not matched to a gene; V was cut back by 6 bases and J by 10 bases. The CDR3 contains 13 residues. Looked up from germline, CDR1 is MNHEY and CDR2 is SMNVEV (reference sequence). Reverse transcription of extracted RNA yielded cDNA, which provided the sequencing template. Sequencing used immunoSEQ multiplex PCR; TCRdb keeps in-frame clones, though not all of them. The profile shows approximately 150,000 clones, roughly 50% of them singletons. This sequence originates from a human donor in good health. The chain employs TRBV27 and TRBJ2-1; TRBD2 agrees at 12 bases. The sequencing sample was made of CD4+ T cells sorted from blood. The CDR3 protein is CASRASGRGEQFF. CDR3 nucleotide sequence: TGTGCCAGCAGGGCTAGCGGGAGGGGCGAGCAGTTCTTC.